A single TCR beta chain is shown here with its context. The CDR3 runs 13 residues. The sample is drawn from a study of blood T cell repertoires in COVID-19. Across the study: There were acute and convalescent COVID-19 samples, and they came from the United States, Italy and Spain. PBMCs, B-cell-depleted T cells, or T cells were the source of the cDNA or gDNA that made up the material.

Authors' analysis steps: By means of reference gene primer amplification, nucleated cell counts were estimated. Using immunoSEQ multiplex PCR, the repertoire was profiled, and TCRdb retains in-frame clones only, with some absent. D and trimming were read from the DNA, whereas the V and J calls and clone size are those reported in that table. The repertoire consists of 200,000 to 250,000 clones, with roughly 84% occurring once and the leading ten covering roughly 7.4%. The chain carries TRBV12-3 or TRBV12-4 and TRBJ2-2, with 10 bases identical to TRBD2. The clonotype was recovered from a woman in her forties or fifties with acute or convalescent COVID-19. Material: peripheral blood. CDR3 amino acids: CGAGTSAAGELFF. The CDR3 DNA is TGTGGCGCCGGGACTAGCGCTGCCGGGGAGCTGTTTTTT.